This TCR beta chain was identified during a study of cytomegalovirus exposure and HLA in healthy donors. Notes on the study in general: Association of a missense DCLRE1C variant with TCR beta V- and J-gene trimming was reported in a later analysis.

The PCR ran on 60 Vbeta and 13 Jbeta primers. Data came from immunoSEQ multiplex PCR; TCRdb stores just in-frame clones and leaves some out. The data hold some 150,000 clones, with 77% observed a single time. This CDR3 contains 13 residues. V was clipped by 6 bases and J by 4 bases, with 12 bases between them. CDR1 and CDR2 from the germline V gene are MGHDK and SYGVNS. In this sample, this clone turned up a few times. Its target is unknown. V gene TRBV25-1 combines with J gene TRBJ1-1, with unresolved D. The source material was PBMCs. The TCR was taken from a male donor in good health and CMV-seronegative. The DNA of the CDR3 is TGTGCCAGCAGCCCTACCGGGGTCACTGAAGCTTTCTTT. This codes for CASSPTGVTEAFF.